The T cell receptor beta chain under discussion was sequenced for a study of shared clonotypes between healthy human individuals. Study results and limitations: Relative to clonotypes present in all four donors, those not shared had lower generation probabilities.

Sequencing was performed with immunoSEQ multiplex PCR; in TCRdb, only in-frame clones are kept and a portion is missing. The data contain about 1.1 million clones, roughly 77% of them singletons. The donors, healthy adults who were HIV-negative, had experienced no recent acute infections or vaccinations. Concerning this clone itself: What it binds is not known.

The sequence was collected from a man aged 18 to 30 in good health. Some clones in this sample may be carry-over from other donors' samples. Sequenced material: memory CD4+ T cells from PBMCs. Noted subset: CD45RA-negative fraction.

CDR3 sequence reads: CASSRDRNGDEQYF. In DNA form, the CDR3 reads TGCGCCAGCAGCCGAGACAGGAACGGGGACGAGCAGTACTTC. This rearrangement joins TRBV5-1 to TRBJ2-7, with D possibly matching TRBD1 (6 bases). V was cut by 4 bases and J by 5 bases, with 16 bases left in between. CDR1 is SGHRS and CDR2 is YFSETQ in the germline V gene. The CDR3 has 14 residues.